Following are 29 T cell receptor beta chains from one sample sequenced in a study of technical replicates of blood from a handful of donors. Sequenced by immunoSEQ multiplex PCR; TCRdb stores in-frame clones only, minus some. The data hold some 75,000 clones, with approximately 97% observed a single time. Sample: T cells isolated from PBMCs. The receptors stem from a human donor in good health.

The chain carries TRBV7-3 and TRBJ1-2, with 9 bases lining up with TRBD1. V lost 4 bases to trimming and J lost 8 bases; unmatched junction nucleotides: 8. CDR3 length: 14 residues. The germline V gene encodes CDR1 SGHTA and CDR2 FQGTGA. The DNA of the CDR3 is TGTGCCAGCAGCTCCCCGGGACAGGGAAACGGCTACACCTTC. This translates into CASSSPGQGNGYTF.

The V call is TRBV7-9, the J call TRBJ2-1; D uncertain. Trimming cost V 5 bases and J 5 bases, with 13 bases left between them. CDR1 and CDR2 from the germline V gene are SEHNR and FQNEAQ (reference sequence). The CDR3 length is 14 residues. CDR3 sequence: CASSPTFADNEQFF. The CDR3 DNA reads TGTGCCAGCAGCCCCACCTTCGCGGACAATGAGCAGTTCTTC.

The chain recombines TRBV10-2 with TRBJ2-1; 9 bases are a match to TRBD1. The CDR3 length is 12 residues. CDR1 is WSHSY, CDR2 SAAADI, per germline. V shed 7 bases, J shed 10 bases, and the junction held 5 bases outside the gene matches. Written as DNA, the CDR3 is TGCGCCAGCATTGAACAGGGGGCCGAGCAGTTCTTC. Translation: CASIEQGAEQFF.

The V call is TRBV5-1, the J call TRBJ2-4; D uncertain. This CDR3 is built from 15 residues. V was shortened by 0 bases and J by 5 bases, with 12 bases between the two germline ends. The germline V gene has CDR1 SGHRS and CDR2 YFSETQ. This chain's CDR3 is CASSLVTSEQNIQYF. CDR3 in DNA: TGCGCCAGCAGCTTGGTTACAAGCGAGCAAAACATTCAGTACTTC.

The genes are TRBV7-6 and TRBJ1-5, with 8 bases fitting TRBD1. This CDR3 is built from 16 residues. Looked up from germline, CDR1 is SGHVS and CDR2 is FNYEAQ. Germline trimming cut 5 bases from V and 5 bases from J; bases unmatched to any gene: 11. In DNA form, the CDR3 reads TGTGCCAGCAGCCATGCCCCCTCAGGGGGCGATCAGCCCCAGCATTTT. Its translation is CASSHAPSGGDQPQHF.

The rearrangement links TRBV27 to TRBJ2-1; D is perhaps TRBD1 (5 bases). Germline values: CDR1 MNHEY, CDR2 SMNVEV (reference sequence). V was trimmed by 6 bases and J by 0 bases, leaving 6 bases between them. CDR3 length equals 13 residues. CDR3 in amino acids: CASRDTSYNEQFF. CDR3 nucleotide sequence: TGTGCCAGCAGGGACACCTCCTACAATGAGCAGTTCTTC.

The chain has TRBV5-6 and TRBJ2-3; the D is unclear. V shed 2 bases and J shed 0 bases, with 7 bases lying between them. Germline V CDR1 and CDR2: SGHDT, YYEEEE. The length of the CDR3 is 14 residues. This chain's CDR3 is CASSLGASTDTQYF. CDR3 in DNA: TGTGCCAGCAGCTTAGGAGCTAGCACAGATACGCAGTATTTT.

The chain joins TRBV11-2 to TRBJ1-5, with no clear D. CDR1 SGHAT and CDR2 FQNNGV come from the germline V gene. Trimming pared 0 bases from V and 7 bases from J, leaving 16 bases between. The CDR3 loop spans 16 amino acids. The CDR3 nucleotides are TGTGCCAGCAGCTTAGACCGCGAGGTTGGAGGGCAGCCCCAGCATTTT. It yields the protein CASSLDREVGGQPQHF.

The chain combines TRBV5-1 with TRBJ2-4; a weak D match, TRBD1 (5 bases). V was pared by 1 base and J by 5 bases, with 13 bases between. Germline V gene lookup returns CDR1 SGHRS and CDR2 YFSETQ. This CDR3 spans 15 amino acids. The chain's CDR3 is CASSLSQGVENIQYF. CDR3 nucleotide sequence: TGCGCCAGCAGCTTGTCCCAAGGGGTCGAAAACATTCAGTACTTC. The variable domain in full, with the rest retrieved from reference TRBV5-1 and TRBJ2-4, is KAGVTQTPRYLIKTRGQQVTLSCSPISGHRSVSWYQQTPGQGLQFLFEYFSETQRNKGNFPGRFSGRQFSNSRSEMNVSTLELGDSALYLCASSLSQGVENIQYFGAGTRLSVL.

This chain's CDR3 is CASGPGTGGFYGYTF. The CDR3, as DNA: TGTGCTAGTGGTCCCGGGACAGGGGGCTTTTATGGCTACACCTTC. The rearrangement joins TRBV12-5 to TRBJ1-2, with 12 nucleotides matching TRBD1. Germline CDR1 and CDR2: LGHNT and FRNRAP. The CDR3 runs to 15 residues. With 5 bases clipped from V and 5 bases from J, the junction kept 6 bases outside the gene matches.

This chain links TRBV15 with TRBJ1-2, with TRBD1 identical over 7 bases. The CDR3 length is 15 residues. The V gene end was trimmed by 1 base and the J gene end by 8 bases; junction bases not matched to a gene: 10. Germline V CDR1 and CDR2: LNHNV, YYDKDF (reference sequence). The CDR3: CATSRGTGEMSGYTF. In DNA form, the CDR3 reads TGTGCCACCAGCAGAGGTACAGGGGAAATGTCCGGCTACACCTTC.

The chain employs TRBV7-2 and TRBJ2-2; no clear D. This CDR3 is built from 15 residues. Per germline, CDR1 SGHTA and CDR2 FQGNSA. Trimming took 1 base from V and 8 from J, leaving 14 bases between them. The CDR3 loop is CASSLVAHTPGELFF. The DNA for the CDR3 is TGTGCCAGCAGCTTAGTCGCCCATACTCCTGGGGAGCTGTTTTTT.

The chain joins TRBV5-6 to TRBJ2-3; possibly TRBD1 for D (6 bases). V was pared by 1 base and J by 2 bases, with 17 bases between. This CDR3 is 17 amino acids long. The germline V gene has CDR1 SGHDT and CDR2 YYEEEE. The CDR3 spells CASSLRGDTSFTDTQYF. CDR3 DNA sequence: TGTGCCAGCAGCTTGCGAGGGGACACGTCCTTCACAGATACGCAGTATTTT.

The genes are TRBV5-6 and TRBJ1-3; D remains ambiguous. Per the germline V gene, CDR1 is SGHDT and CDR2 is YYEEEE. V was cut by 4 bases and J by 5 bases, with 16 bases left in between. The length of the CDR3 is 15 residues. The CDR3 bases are TGTGCCAGCAGCATTTGGGCAGGAGGGCGAAACACCATATATTTT. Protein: CASSIWAGGRNTIYF.

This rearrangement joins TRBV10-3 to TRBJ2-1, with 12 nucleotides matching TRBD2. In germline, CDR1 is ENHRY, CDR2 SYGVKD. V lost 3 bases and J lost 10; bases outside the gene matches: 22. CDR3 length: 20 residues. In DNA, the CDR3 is TGTGCCATCAGTGATAGAACGGGACAGGCCGCCCTAGCGGGAGGGAGGGAGCAGTTCTTC. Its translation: CAISDRTGQAALAGGREQFF.

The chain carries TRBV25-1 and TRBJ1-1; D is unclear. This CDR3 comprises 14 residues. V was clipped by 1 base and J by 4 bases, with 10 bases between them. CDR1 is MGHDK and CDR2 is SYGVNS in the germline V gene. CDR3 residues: CASSELGRSTEAFF. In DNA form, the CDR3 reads TGTGCCAGCAGTGAATTAGGGAGAAGCACTGAAGCTTTCTTT.

DNA of the CDR3: TGCGCCAGCAGCGAGGACAGGTTTAGCAATCAGCCCCAGCATTTT. As protein: CASSEDRFSNQPQHF. This rearrangement joins TRBV5-1 to TRBJ1-5; 7 nucleotides match TRBD1. The CDR3 has 15 amino acids. Germline lookup yields CDR1 SGHRS and CDR2 YFSETQ. J lost 0 bases, V lost 4 bases, and 4 bases had no gene match.

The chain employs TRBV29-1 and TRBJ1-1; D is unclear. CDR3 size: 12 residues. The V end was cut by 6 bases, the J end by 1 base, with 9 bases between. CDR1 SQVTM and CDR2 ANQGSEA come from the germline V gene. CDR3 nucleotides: TGCAGCGTGGCGGTAGCGAACACTGAAGCTTTCTTT. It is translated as CSVAVANTEAFF. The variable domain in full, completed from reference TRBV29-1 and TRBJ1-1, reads SAVISQKPSRDICQRGTSLTIQCQVDSQVTMMFWYRQQPGQSLTLIATANQGSEATYESGFVIDKFPISRPNLTFSTLTVSNMSPEDSSIYLCSVAVANTEAFFGQGTRLTVV.

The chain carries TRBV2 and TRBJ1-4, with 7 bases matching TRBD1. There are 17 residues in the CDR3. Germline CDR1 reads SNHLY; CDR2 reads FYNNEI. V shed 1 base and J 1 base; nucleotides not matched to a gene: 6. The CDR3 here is CASSEEGAVGTNEKLFF. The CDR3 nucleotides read TGTGCCAGCAGTGAAGAGGGGGCAGTCGGAACTAATGAAAAACTGTTTTTT. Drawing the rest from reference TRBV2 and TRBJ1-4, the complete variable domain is EPEVTQTPSHQVTQMGQEVILRCVPISNHLYFYWYRQILGQKVEFLVSFYNNEISEKSEIFDDQFSVERPDGSNFTLKIRSTKLEDSAMYFCASSEEGAVGTNEKLFFGSGTQLSVL.

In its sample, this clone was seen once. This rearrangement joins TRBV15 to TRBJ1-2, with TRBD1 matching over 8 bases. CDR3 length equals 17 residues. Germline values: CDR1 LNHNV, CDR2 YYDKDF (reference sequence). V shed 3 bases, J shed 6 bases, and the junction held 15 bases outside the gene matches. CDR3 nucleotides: TGTGCCACCAGCAGCGGACAGGGCACCCTAGGAGGGGATGGCTACACCTTC. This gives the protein CATSSGQGTLGGDGYTF.

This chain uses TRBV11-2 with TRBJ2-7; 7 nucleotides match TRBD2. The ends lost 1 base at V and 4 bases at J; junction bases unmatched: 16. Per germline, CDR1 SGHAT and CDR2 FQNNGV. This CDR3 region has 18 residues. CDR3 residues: CASSLVGPDGVGLYEQYF. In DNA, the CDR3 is TGTGCCAGCAGCTTAGTGGGGCCTGACGGAGTGGGACTATACGAGCAGTACTTC.

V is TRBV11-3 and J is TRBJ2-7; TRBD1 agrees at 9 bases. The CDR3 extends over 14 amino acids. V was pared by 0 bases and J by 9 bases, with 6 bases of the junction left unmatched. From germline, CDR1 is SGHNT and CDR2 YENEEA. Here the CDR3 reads CASSLDGTGLGQYF. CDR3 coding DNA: TGTGCCAGCAGCTTAGATGGGACAGGGTTAGGGCAGTACTTC.

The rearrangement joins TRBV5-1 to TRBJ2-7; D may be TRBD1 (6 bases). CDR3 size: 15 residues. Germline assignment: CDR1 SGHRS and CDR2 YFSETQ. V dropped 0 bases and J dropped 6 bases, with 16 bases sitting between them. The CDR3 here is CASSLEPRGTGEQYF. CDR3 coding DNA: TGCGCCAGCAGCTTGGAACCCAGGGGAACAGGCGAGCAGTACTTC. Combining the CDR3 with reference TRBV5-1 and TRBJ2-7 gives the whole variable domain KAGVTQTPRYLIKTRGQQVTLSCSPISGHRSVSWYQQTPGQGLQFLFEYFSETQRNKGNFPGRFSGRQFSNSRSEMNVSTLELGDSALYLCASSLEPRGTGEQYFGPGTRLTVT.

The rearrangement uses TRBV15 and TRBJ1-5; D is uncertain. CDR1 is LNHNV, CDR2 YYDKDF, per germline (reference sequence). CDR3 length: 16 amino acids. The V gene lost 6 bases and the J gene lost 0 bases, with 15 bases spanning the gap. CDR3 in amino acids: CATRGVGVYSNQPQHF. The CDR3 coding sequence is TGTGCCACCAGGGGAGTAGGAGTCTATAGCAATCAGCCCCAGCATTTT.

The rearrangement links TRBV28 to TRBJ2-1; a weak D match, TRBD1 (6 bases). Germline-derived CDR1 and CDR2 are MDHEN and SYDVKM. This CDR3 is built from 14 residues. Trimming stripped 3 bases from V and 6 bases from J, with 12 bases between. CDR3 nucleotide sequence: TGTGCCAGCAGTTTTGCGGACAGTTTCAATGAGCAGTTCTTC. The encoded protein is CASSFADSFNEQFF.

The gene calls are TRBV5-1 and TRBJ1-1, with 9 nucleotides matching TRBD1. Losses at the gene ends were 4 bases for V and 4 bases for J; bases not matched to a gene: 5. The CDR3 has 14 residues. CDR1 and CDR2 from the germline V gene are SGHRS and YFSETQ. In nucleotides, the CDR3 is TGCGCCAGCAGCAACGGACAGGGGACCACTGAAGCTTTCTTT. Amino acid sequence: CASSNGQGTTEAFF.

The CDR3 here is CASSLVSGYNQPQHF. CDR3 nucleotide sequence: TGCGCCAGCAGCTTGGTATCGGGGTACAATCAGCCCCAGCATTTT. V usage is TRBV5-1 and J usage is TRBJ1-5; D is unresolved. CDR1 SGHRS and CDR2 YFSETQ come from the germline V gene. Trimming removed 0 bases at V and 3 bases at J, with 10 bases between. This CDR3 is 15 amino acids long. Combining the CDR3 with reference TRBV5-1 and TRBJ1-5 gives the whole variable domain KAGVTQTPRYLIKTRGQQVTLSCSPISGHRSVSWYQQTPGQGLQFLFEYFSETQRNKGNFPGRFSGRQFSNSRSEMNVSTLELGDSALYLCASSLVSGYNQPQHFGDGTRLSIL.

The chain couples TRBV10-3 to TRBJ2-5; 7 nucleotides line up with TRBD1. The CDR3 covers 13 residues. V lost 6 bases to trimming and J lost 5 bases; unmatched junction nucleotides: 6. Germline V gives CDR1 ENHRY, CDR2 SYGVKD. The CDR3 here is CAIRDRPLETQYF. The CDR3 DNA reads TGTGCCATCAGGGACAGGCCGCTGGAGACCCAGTACTTC.

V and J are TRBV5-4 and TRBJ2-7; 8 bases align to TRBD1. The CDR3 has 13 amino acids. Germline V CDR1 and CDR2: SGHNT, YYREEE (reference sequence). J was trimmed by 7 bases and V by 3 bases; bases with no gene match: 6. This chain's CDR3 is CASSYQGAGEQYF. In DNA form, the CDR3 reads TGTGCCAGCAGCTACCAGGGGGCGGGTGAGCAGTACTTC.